The 20 T cell receptor beta chains in this list originate from one sample, sequenced in a study of T cells in Graves' hyperthyroidism and ophthalmopathy. Amplified TCR beta CDR3 regions came from RNA transcripts. When the TCR CDR3 underwent first-round RT-PCR, the HTBI primer set was used. Using its own MiXCR run on the multiplex PCR reads, TCRdb lists one record per CDR3 protein. Of fewer than 650,000 distinct CDR3 sequences listed, approximately 14% are singletons. Source material: blood. Receptors were obtained from a woman aged 40 to 50 with Graves' hyperthyroidism.

This clonotype was recorded many times. The CDR3 sequence: CSAPRSSGMSEQYF. CDR3 nucleotides: TGCAGTGCTCCCCGGAGTAGTGGGATGAGTGAGCAGTACTTC. This sequence joins TRBV20-1 and TRBJ2-7, with D unclear. Germline loops: CDR1 DFQATT, CDR2 SNEGSKA (reference sequence). V was pared by 5 bases and J by 7 bases, with 21 bases between. This CDR3 has 14 amino acids.

At least ten counts were recorded for this clonotype. V and J are TRBV28 and TRBJ2-4, with TRBD1 identical over 10 bases. Germline CDR1 MDHEN, CDR2 SYDVKM. Germline trimming cut 3 bases from V and 6 bases from J; bases unmatched to any gene: 2. The CDR3 has 14 residues. CDR3 nucleotides: TGTGCCAGCAGTTTCGGGACAGGGGCAAACATTCAGTACTTC. It specifies CASSFGTGANIQYF.

This clonotype has a handful of counts. The chain carries TRBV6-4 and TRBJ2-1; D not certain. V was trimmed by 0 bases and J by 4 bases, leaving 7 bases between them. The CDR3 has 14 amino acids. The germline CDR1 and CDR2 sequences are MRHNA and SNTAGT. As DNA, the CDR3 is TGTGCCAGCAGTGACTCGAACGGATACAATGAGCAGTTCTTC. Amino acid sequence: CASSDSNGYNEQFF.

This sequence joins TRBV19 and TRBJ2-1, with TRBD2 as a possible D gene (5 bases). CDR3 length: 16 residues. The germline V gene has CDR1 LNHDA and CDR2 SQIVND (reference sequence). Trimming removed 5 bases at V and 5 bases at J, with 19 bases between. The CDR3 sequence: CASSFVWETFHNEQFF. The CDR3 bases are TGTGCCAGTAGTTTTGTGTGGGAGACCTTTCACAATGAGCAGTTCTTC.

Note on this clonotype: This sequence may be a read error, since a much larger clone differs from it by one base. This chain links TRBV2 with TRBJ2-2; 7 bases are a match to TRBD2. Germline loops: CDR1 SNHLY, CDR2 FYNNEI. V was pared by 3 bases and J by 6 bases, with 1 base of the junction left unmatched. The CDR3 spans 13 residues. The CDR3 spells CASSEREPGELFF. The CDR3 nucleotides are TGTGCCAGCAGTGAGCGGGAGCCCGGGGAGCTGTTTTTT.

This clonotype was observed at least ten times. V is TRBV11-2 and J is TRBJ2-1; the D is unclear. The V gene lost 0 bases and the J gene lost 9 bases, with 9 bases spanning the gap. The germline CDR1 and CDR2 sequences are SGHAT and FQNNGV. The CDR3 has 13 amino acids. The CDR3 reads CASSLDRDTEQFF. The CDR3 nucleotides read TGTGCCAGCAGCTTAGATCGTGACACTGAGCAGTTCTTC. The variable domain in full, with the rest retrieved from reference TRBV11-2 and TRBJ2-1, is EAGVAQSPRYKIIEKRQSVAFWCNPISGHATLYWYQQILGQGPKLLIQFQNNGVVDDSQLPKDRFSAERLKGVDSTLKIQPAKLEDSAVYLCASSLDRDTEQFFGPGTRLTVL.

V is TRBV29-1 and J is TRBJ2-7; a possible D gene is TRBD1 (6 bases). This CDR3 has 13 amino acids. Between the trimmed V and J ends, which lost 5 bases and 3 bases, there was a span of 14 bases. From germline, CDR1 is SQVTM and CDR2 ANQGSEA. The CDR3 is CSVQGPSFYEQYF. CDR3 coding DNA: TGCAGCGTTCAGGGGCCATCCTTCTACGAGCAGTACTTC.

The chain employs TRBV7-8 and TRBJ1-1; 9 bases line up with TRBD1. The CDR3 sequence is 14 residues long. The V gene's germline CDR1 is SGHVS and CDR2 FQNEAQ. Germline trimming cut 4 bases from V and 3 bases from J; bases unmatched to any gene: 3. The CDR3 spells CASSYRDRDTEAFF. The CDR3 DNA follows: TGTGCCAGCAGCTACCGGGACAGGGACACTGAAGCTTTCTTT.

The table lists this clonotype with many counts. This chain uses TRBV30 with TRBJ2-7; the match to TRBD1 covers 7 bases. This CDR3 is built from 14 residues. Germline V lookup: CDR1 GTSNPN, CDR2 SVGIG (reference sequence). J gave up 6 bases and V 0 bases, and 8 bases lay outside the gene matches. As DNA, the CDR3 is TGTGCCTGGAGTGTACCCGAGACAGGGATCGAGCAGTACTTC. It is translated as CAWSVPETGIEQYF. The full variable domain, rest sourced from reference TRBV30 and TRBJ2-7, is SQTIHQWPATLVQPVGSPLSLECTVEGTSNPNLYWYRQAAGRGLQLLFYSVGIGQISSEVPQNLSASRPQDRQFILSSKKLLLSDSGFYLCAWSVPETGIEQYFGPGTRLTVT.

In its sample, this clonotype was seen many times. This chain connects TRBV12-3 or TRBV12-4 to TRBJ2-1; TRBD2 agrees at 14 bases. With 1 base clipped from V and 10 bases from J, the junction kept 3 bases outside the gene matches. This CDR3 comprises 15 residues. The CDR3 bases are TGTGCCAGCAGTTTAGAGACTAGCGGGAGGGGGGAGCAGTTCTTC. Protein product: CASSLETSGRGEQFF.

This chain links TRBV30 with TRBJ1-6; tentative D call: TRBD1 (5 bases). With 1 base removed from V and 7 bases from J, the gap between germline ends came to 8 bases. Germline CDR1 reads GTSNPN; CDR2 reads SVGIG (reference sequence). This CDR3 comprises 13 residues. The CDR3 reads CAWSGQPNSPLHF. As DNA, the CDR3 is TGTGCCTGGAGTGGACAGCCCAATTCACCCCTCCACTTT.

At least ten counts were recorded for this clonotype. V gene TRBV5-5 combines with J gene TRBJ2-1; TRBD2 matches 8 bases. CDR1 is SGHKS and CDR2 is YYEKEE in the germline V gene (reference sequence). The CDR3 spans 15 residues. V was pared by 3 bases and J by 4 bases, with 6 bases of the junction left unmatched. This CDR3 is CASSSGLGGYNEQFF. CDR3 bases: TGTGCCAGCAGCTCGGGACTAGGGGGGTACAATGAGCAGTTCTTC.

This clonotype occurred a few times. The rearrangement links TRBV9 to TRBJ1-1; weak D call: TRBD1 (5 bases). Trimming pared 3 bases from V and 7 bases from J, leaving 13 bases between. This CDR3 contains 13 residues. CDR1 and CDR2 (germline): SGDLS, YYNGEE. CDR3 in amino acids: CASSAHGDGEAFF. The CDR3, as DNA: TGTGCCAGCAGCGCACACGGGGACGGTGAAGCTTTCTTT.

This clonotype appeared many times. The rearrangement links TRBV5-1 to TRBJ2-7, with 9 bases that match TRBD2. Per germline, CDR1 SGHRS and CDR2 YFSETQ. V dropped 4 bases and J dropped 2; count of bases not matched to a gene: 4. This CDR3 is 14 amino acids long. CDR3 bases: TGCGCCAGCAGCCTAGCGGGACCGCCCTACGAGCAGTACTTC. Amino acids: CASSLAGPPYEQYF. The full variable domain, rest sourced from reference TRBV5-1 and TRBJ2-7, is KAGVTQTPRYLIKTRGQQVTLSCSPISGHRSVSWYQQTPGQGLQFLFEYFSETQRNKGNFPGRFSGRQFSNSRSEMNVSTLELGDSALYLCASSLAGPPYEQYFGPGTRLTVT.

This clonotype occurred many times. This chain connects TRBV12-3 or TRBV12-4 to TRBJ1-2; D is uncertain. V was pared by 3 bases and J by 4 bases, with 15 bases between. This CDR3 is built from 15 residues. This CDR3 is CASSLRPELSYGYTF. The CDR3 DNA reads TGTGCCAGCAGTTTGAGGCCCGAACTAAGCTATGGCTACACCTTC.

The rearrangement joins TRBV7-2 to TRBJ1-1; D may be TRBD1 (5 bases). Trimming left V 3 bases short and J 1 base short, with 9 bases between. Germline V lookup: CDR1 SGHTA, CDR2 FQGNSA. This CDR3 region has 14 residues. DNA for the CDR3: TGTGCCAGCAGCTTTAACAGGAAGAACACTGAAGCTTTCTTT. Protein product: CASSFNRKNTEAFF.

This clonotype was found many times. J is TRBJ2-7 and V is TRBV30; TRBD2 is a possible D gene (7 bases). Germline CDR1 is GTSNPN and CDR2 is SVGIG (reference sequence). The CDR3 spans 12 residues. Trimming stripped 0 bases from V and 8 bases from J, with 11 bases between. The CDR3 is CAWSVSGGQQYF. The DNA of the CDR3 is TGTGCCTGGAGTGTATCGGGGGGCCAGCAGTACTTC.

Remarks on this clonotype: With a much larger clone just one base away, this may be a read error. V is TRBV6-1 and J is TRBJ1-5, with TRBD1 matching 9 bases. This CDR3 is 13 amino acids long. From germline, CDR1 is MNHNS and CDR2 SASEGT. The CDR3 nucleotides are TGTGCCAGCAGTCCGGACAGGGGTCAGCTCCAGCATTTT. Its translation is CASSPDRGQLQHF.

This clonotype appeared many times. The V gene is TRBV15, the J gene TRBJ1-5, with D possibly matching TRBD1 (5 bases). This CDR3 spans 15 amino acids. Trimming shortened V by 1 base and J by 7 bases, and 14 bases separated the two germline ends. The V gene's germline CDR1 is LNHNV and CDR2 YYDKDF (reference sequence). The CDR3 loop reads CATSRGGGGGQPQHF. The CDR3 DNA is TGTGCCACCAGCAGAGGGGGCGGGGGTGGCCAGCCCCAGCATTTT. The full variable domain, in which reference TRBV15 and TRBJ1-5 provide the parts outside the CDR3, is DAMVIQNPRYQVTQFGKPVTLSCSQTLNHNVMYWYQQKSSQAPKLLFHYYDKDFNNEADTPDNFQSRRPNTSFCFLDIRSPGLGDTAMYLCATSRGGGGGQPQHFGDGTRLSIL.

This clonotype was picked up many times. The rearrangement uses TRBV30 and TRBJ2-7; 9 bases match TRBD2. This CDR3 comprises 14 residues. V lost 4 bases to trimming and J lost 6 bases; unmatched junction nucleotides: 10. Germline values: CDR1 GTSNPN, CDR2 SVGIG (reference sequence). The CDR3: CAWTTGSGSSEQYF. The CDR3 coding sequence is TGTGCCTGGACCACAGGTAGCGGGAGTAGCGAGCAGTACTTC.